The next 32 T cell receptor beta chains were all read from a single sample in a study of blood T cell repertoires in COVID-19. The table came from immunoSEQ multiplex PCR; TCRdb's copy has only in-frame clones and leaves some out. The repertoire has roughly 13,000 clones, 73% of them found once; the top ten carry roughly 20%. The sample taken for sequencing was peripheral blood. The receptors shown here come from a boy aged 2 to 9 with active or convalescent COVID-19.

By sample fraction, this clone is medium-sized. The gene calls are TRBV28 and TRBJ2-1; D is ambiguous. Germline CDR1 MDHEN, CDR2 SYDVKM. Trimming took 4 bases from V and 5 from J, leaving 3 bases between them. The length of the CDR3 is 11 residues. Written as DNA, the CDR3 is TGTGCCAGCAGTTCAGACAATGAGCAGTTCTTC. This gives the protein CASSSDNEQFF. The full variable domain, with the rest looked up from reference TRBV28 and TRBJ2-1, is DVKVTQSSRYLVKRTGEKVFLECVQDMDHENMFWYRQDPGLGLRLIYFSYDVKMKEKGDIPEGYSVSREKKERFSLILESASTNQTSMYLCASSSDNEQFFGPGTRLTVL.

V gene TRBV27 combines with J gene TRBJ1-6; perhaps TRBD1 as D (5 bases). The V end was cut by 8 bases, the J end by 0 bases, with 5 bases between. The CDR3 consists of 13 residues. Germline V gene lookup returns CDR1 MNHEY and CDR2 SMNVEV (reference sequence). CDR3 residues: CASQGSYNSPLHF. The CDR3, as DNA: TGTGCCAGCCAGGGCTCCTATAATTCACCCCTCCACTTT.

This chain joins TRBV29-1 and TRBJ1-2, with a tentative D call TRBD1 (6 bases). Trimming took off 4 bases at V and 3 bases at J, with 15 bases between the two ends. The CDR3 runs 14 residues. Looked up from germline, CDR1 is SQVTM and CDR2 is ANQGSEA. The CDR3 sequence is CSVGGGGRHYGYTF. The CDR3 DNA is TGCAGCGTTGGAGGTGGGGGCAGACACTATGGCTACACCTTC.

The gene calls are TRBV19 and TRBJ1-1; D unresolved. Germline V gene sequence: CDR1 LNHDA, CDR2 SQIVND (reference sequence). This CDR3 is built from 15 residues. V was shortened by 6 bases and J by 0 bases, with 14 bases between the two germline ends. The CDR3 DNA follows: TGTGCCAGTAGCCCCAGAACGGGGATGAACACTGAAGCTTTCTTT. Encoded protein: CASSPRTGMNTEAFF.

Judged by abundance, this clone is medium-sized. The same CDR3 also results from other DNA sequences found in this sample. The gene calls are TRBV7-2 and TRBJ2-1; no clear D gene. V lost 8 bases, J lost 0 bases, and 8 bases lay in between. The CDR3 loop spans 13 amino acids. CDR1 is SGHTA, CDR2 FQGNSA, per germline. CDR3 amino acids: CASSWSSYNEQFF. The CDR3 DNA reads as TGTGCCAGCTCCTGGAGCTCCTACAATGAGCAGTTCTTC. The whole variable domain, remainder taken from reference TRBV7-2 and TRBJ2-1, is GAGVSQSPSNKVTEKGKDVELRCDPISGHTALYWYRQSLGQGLEFLIYFQGNSAPDKSGLPSDRFSAERTGGSVSTLTIQRTQQEDSAVYLCASSWSSYNEQFFGPGTRLTVL.

The chain is built from TRBV2 and TRBJ1-6; the D is unclear. There are 13 residues in the CDR3. The germline V and J ends were trimmed by 6 bases and 6 bases, with 9 bases remaining between them. Per the germline V gene, CDR1 is SNHLY and CDR2 is FYNNEI. CDR3 in DNA: TGTGCCAGCAGAGGACTGATTAATTCACCCCTCCACTTT. This gives the protein CASRGLINSPLHF.

The V gene is TRBV25-1, the J gene TRBJ2-7; TRBD1 aligns across 8 bases. The germline V gene encodes CDR1 MGHDK and CDR2 SYGVNS. Trimming removed 5 bases from V and 5 bases from J; junction bases left unmatched: 14. This CDR3 region has 16 residues. This chain's CDR3 is CASSSTKTGASHEQYF. The CDR3 DNA reads as TGTGCCAGCAGTTCCACAAAGACAGGGGCCTCTCACGAGCAGTACTTC.

This clone appeared a few times. The chain couples TRBV7-9 to TRBJ2-2, with a tentative D call TRBD2 (5 bases). The germline gives CDR1 SEHNR, CDR2 FQNEAQ (reference sequence). This CDR3 contains 14 residues. V was shortened by 1 base and J by 5 bases, with 8 bases between the two germline ends. The DNA of the CDR3 is TGTGCCAGCAGCTTAGTGAGGGCGACCGGGGAGCTGTTTTTT. It is translated as CASSLVRATGELFF.

This clone was counted a single time. CDR3 region: CASSDRVNTEAFF. DNA for the CDR3: TGTGCCAGCAGCGACAGGGTGAACACTGAAGCTTTCTTT. This sequence joins TRBV5-4 and TRBJ1-1; 7 positions match TRBD1. This CDR3 is built from 13 residues. Unmatched junction bases numbered 0, after V lost 4 bases and J lost 0 bases. Germline V CDR1 and CDR2: SGHNT, YYREEE (reference sequence).

The rearrangement uses TRBV28 and TRBJ2-7; 11 bases line up with TRBD1. CDR3 size: 14 residues. V was clipped by 3 bases and J by 5 bases; unmatched bases: 3. Germline V gene lookup returns CDR1 MDHEN and CDR2 SYDVKM. CDR3 sequence reads: CASSLDRGHHEQYF. The CDR3 DNA reads as TGTGCCAGCAGTTTGGACAGGGGGCACCACGAGCAGTACTTC.

This chain connects TRBV7-9 to TRBJ1-2, with a weak D call TRBD1 (6 bases). The CDR3 extends over 16 amino acids. Trimming left V 5 bases short and J 7 bases short, with 23 bases between. Germline V gene lookup returns CDR1 SEHNR and CDR2 FQNEAQ (reference sequence). The CDR3 region has the DNA TGTGCCAGCAGCCTGACCCCCGCTGGGGGCGCCGGTGGCTACACCTTC. Translation gives CASSLTPAGGAGGYTF. Full variable domain (remainder filled in from reference TRBV7-9 and TRBJ1-2): DTGVSQNPRHKITKRGQNVTFRCDPISEHNRLYWYRQTLGQGPEFLTYFQNEAQLEKSRLLSDRFSAERPKGSFSTLEIQRTEQGDSAMYLCASSLTPAGGAGGYTFGSGTRLTVV.

The chain uses TRBV18 and TRBJ2-5; 12 positions match TRBD2. The CDR3 has 14 residues. V lost 6 bases to trimming and J lost 3 bases; unmatched junction nucleotides: 2. Looked up from germline, CDR1 is KGHSH and CDR2 is LQKENI. CDR3 nucleotide sequence: TGTGCCAGCTCCCGGACTAGCGGGGAAGAGACCCAGTACTTC. Amino acid sequence: CASSRTSGEETQYF.

This chain connects TRBV6-5 to TRBJ2-7, with 13 bases fitting TRBD2. CDR3 length: 15 amino acids. The V gene end was trimmed by 6 bases and the J gene end by 4 bases; junction bases not matched to a gene: 6. Germline V gene lookup returns CDR1 MNHEY and CDR2 SVGAGI. The CDR3 sequence is CASRRGTSGVYEQYV. CDR3 bases: TGTGCCAGCAGGCGCGGGACTAGCGGGGTATACGAGCAGTACGTC.

By frequency in the sample, this clone is medium-sized (0.01 to 0.1%). This chain links TRBV6-5 with TRBJ1-2; D gene ambiguous. Trimming removed 2 bases at V and 3 bases at J, with 7 bases between. Per the germline V gene, CDR1 is MNHEY and CDR2 is SVGAGI. CDR3 size: 13 residues. As DNA, the CDR3 is TGTGCCAGCAGTTACGGTGAGGACTATGGCTACACCTTC. Its protein is CASSYGEDYGYTF.

This chain connects TRBV6-5 to TRBJ1-5; unclear D gene. This CDR3 is 16 amino acids long. CDR1 is MNHEY and CDR2 is SVGAGI in the germline V gene. V lost 0 bases, J lost 0 bases, and 9 bases lay in between. The CDR3 DNA sequence: TGTGCCAGCAGTTACTCCCGCGCCGGTAGCAATCAGCCCCAGCATTTT. The encoded protein is CASSYSRAGSNQPQHF.

This sequence joins TRBV28 and TRBJ1-6; 8 nucleotides agree with TRBD1. J was trimmed by 8 bases and V by 8 bases; bases with no gene match: 2. This CDR3 comprises 12 residues. CDR1 and CDR2 (germline): MDHEN, SYDVKM. This CDR3 reads CASAGGHSPLHF. The CDR3 DNA reads as TGTGCCAGCGCAGGGGGCCATTCACCCCTCCACTTT.

The rearrangement joins TRBV27 to TRBJ1-1; no firm D call. This CDR3 is 13 amino acids long. Trimming pared 4 bases from V and 2 bases from J, leaving 8 bases between. Germline assignment: CDR1 MNHEY and CDR2 SMNVEV (reference sequence). CDR3 region: CASSSAGNTEAFF. The CDR3 bases are TGTGCCAGCAGTTCTGCGGGTAACACTGAAGCTTTCTTT.

This clone was detected a few times. The chain employs TRBV19 and TRBJ1-3; D is perhaps TRBD1 (5 bases). Trimming stripped 3 bases from V and 2 bases from J, with 8 bases between. The CDR3 extends over 14 amino acids. Germline values: CDR1 LNHDA, CDR2 SQIVND (reference sequence). For the CDR3, the DNA is TGTGCCAGTAGTATTCGGGGGACTGGAAACACCATATATTTT. It codes for CASSIRGTGNTIYF.

This clone was counted between two and nine times. This sequence joins TRBV19 and TRBJ2-1; 8 positions agree with TRBD1. After removal of 3 bases from V and 10 bases from J, the junction contained 8 bases not matched to a gene. Germline V lookup: CDR1 LNHDA, CDR2 SQIVND (reference sequence). This CDR3 region has 14 residues. The CDR3 spells CASSMRTGLVEQFF. The CDR3 region has the DNA TGTGCCAGTAGTATGAGGACAGGGTTAGTGGAGCAGTTCTTC. The full variable domain, its missing parts supplied by reference TRBV19 and TRBJ2-1, is DGGITQSPKYLFRKEGQNVTLSCEQNLNHDAMYWYRQDPGQGLRLIYYSQIVNDFQKGDIAEGYSVSREKKESFPLTVTSAQKNPTAFYLCASSMRTGLVEQFFGPGTRLTVL.

The chain employs TRBV27 and TRBJ2-7, with TRBD1 as a possible D gene (5 bases). From germline, CDR1 is MNHEY and CDR2 SMNVEV (reference sequence). The CDR3 extends over 14 amino acids. V lost 2 bases and J 0 bases, leaving 8 bases between the germline ends. CDR3 residues: CASSLGDSSYEQYF. Here the CDR3 DNA reads TGTGCCAGCAGTTTAGGTGACAGCTCCTACGAGCAGTACTTC.

This clone came up once. V gene TRBV9 combines with J gene TRBJ2-1; the match to TRBD2 covers 12 bases. This CDR3 has 16 amino acids. Unmatched junction bases numbered 6, after V lost 0 bases and J lost 8 bases. Germline CDR1 is SGDLS and CDR2 is YYNGEE. CDR3 sequence reads: CASSVAPSGGAYEQFF. For the CDR3, the DNA is TGTGCCAGCAGCGTAGCTCCTAGCGGGGGGGCCTATGAGCAGTTCTTC.

CDR3 sequence reads: CASSPPLAGADTQYF. The CDR3 DNA reads as TGTGCCAGCTCACCCCCTCTAGCGGGAGCTGATACGCAGTATTTT. The chain recombines TRBV18 with TRBJ2-3, with 10 bases fitting TRBD2. The junction had 6 bases not matched to a gene; V was cut back by 3 bases and J by 6 bases. The germline V gene encodes CDR1 KGHSH and CDR2 LQKENI. This CDR3 is 15 amino acids long.

The V gene is TRBV5-6, the J gene TRBJ2-1, with TRBD2 matching 11 bases. CDR1 is SGHDT and CDR2 is YYEEEE in the germline V gene. V lost 3 bases, J lost 3 bases, and 2 bases stayed unmatched. The CDR3 is made up of 15 amino acids. The CDR3 nucleotides read TGTGCCAGCAGCTCGGGACTAGCGGACTACAATGAGCAGTTCTTC. Encoded protein: CASSSGLADYNEQFF.

CDR3 in DNA: TGCAGTGCTAGTCAGGGCCAGGGGAACACTGAAGCTTTCTTT. It codes for CSASQGQGNTEAFF. The chain combines TRBV20-1 with TRBJ1-1; possible D gene TRBD1, 5 bases. CDR1 and CDR2 from the germline V gene are DFQATT and SNEGSKA (reference sequence). This CDR3 is 14 amino acids long. Between the trimmed V and J ends, which lost 3 bases and 1 base, there was a span of 12 bases.

This clone has only a few counts. This sequence joins TRBV4-2 and TRBJ1-3; TRBD1 matches 8 bases. J gave up 5 bases and V 3 bases, and 12 bases lay outside the gene matches. The germline CDR1 and CDR2 sequences are LGHNA and YNFKEQ. This CDR3 contains 17 residues. The CDR3 DNA sequence: TGTGCCAGCAGCCACACCGGGACGGGGACAGGTCGAAACACCATATATTTT. It encodes CASSHTGTGTGRNTIYF.

The J gene is TRBJ2-3, the V gene TRBV6-5, with a possible D match to TRBD1 (6 bases). The CDR3 is made up of 13 amino acids. The V gene's germline CDR1 is MNHEY and CDR2 SVGAGI. V shed 8 bases and J shed 3 bases, with 12 bases lying between them. CDR3 DNA sequence: TGTGCCAGCCTTGGCAGGGGAACAGATACGCAGTATTTT. Amino acids: CASLGRGTDTQYF.

The chain combines TRBV4-2 with TRBJ1-6, with D perhaps matching TRBD1 (5 bases). CDR1 is LGHNA, CDR2 YNFKEQ, per germline. CDR3 length: 14 amino acids. Trimming took off 0 bases at V and 9 bases at J, with 9 bases between the two ends. CDR3 nucleotides: TGTGCCAGCAGCCAAGACAGGGTAGGTTCACCCCTCCACTTT. The encoded protein is CASSQDRVGSPLHF.

This clone has just a few counts. The genes are TRBV2 and TRBJ1-5, with 8 positions matching TRBD1. Per germline, CDR1 SNHLY and CDR2 FYNNEI. The CDR3 is made up of 15 amino acids. V was clipped by 6 bases and J by 2 bases; unmatched bases: 6. The CDR3 loop is CASRAGGLGNQPQHF. In nucleotides, the CDR3 is TGTGCCAGCAGGGCAGGGGGCCTTGGCAATCAGCCCCAGCATTTT.

The V and J genes are TRBV5-1 and TRBJ1-2; D is uncertain. Germline assignment: CDR1 SGHRS and CDR2 YFSETQ. V lost 8 bases and J 1 base, leaving 12 bases between the germline ends. This CDR3 is built from 13 residues. The CDR3 loop is CASSVGINYGYTF. The CDR3 nucleotides are TGCGCCAGTTCGGTCGGGATTAACTATGGCTACACCTTC.

The chain joins TRBV2 to TRBJ1-5, with a weak D call TRBD1 (6 bases). Looked up from germline, CDR1 is SNHLY and CDR2 is FYNNEI. The ends were cut back, 8 bases at V and 6 bases at J, with 14 bases in the middle. This CDR3 is 13 amino acids long. The CDR3: CASLNREGQPQHF. For the CDR3, the DNA is TGTGCCAGCCTAAACAGGGAGGGTCAGCCCCAGCATTTT.

This sequence joins TRBV6-5 and TRBJ1-2; TRBD1 might be the D (6 bases). Germline CDR1 is MNHEY and CDR2 is SVGAGI. V was shortened by 2 bases and J by 6 bases, with 16 bases between the two germline ends. The length of the CDR3 is 15 residues. The CDR3, as DNA: TGTGCCAGCAGTTACGTCGCAGGGGCGGAAAATGGCTACACCTTC. Residues: CASSYVAGAENGYTF.

In its sample, this clone was seen once. This chain joins TRBV6-2 or TRBV6-3 and TRBJ2-1; 10 bases fit TRBD2. V lost 4 bases, J lost 0 bases, and 3 bases stayed unmatched. Germline lookup yields CDR1 MNHEY and CDR2 SVGEGT. CDR3 length: 16 residues. The CDR3 DNA sequence: TGTGCCAGCAGTTCTCCTAGCGGGAGCTCCTACAATGAGCAGTTCTTC. Its translation is CASSSPSGSSYNEQFF.